This is a list of T cell receptor beta chains from one sample in a study of early T cells in non-severe SARS-CoV-2 infection. MiXCR, run by TCRdb on the 5' RACE reads, gives a single entry per CDR3 protein. The table has fewer than 100,000 distinct CDR3 sequences, about 11% seen once. The sample taken for sequencing was whole blood. The receptor set was obtained from an adult who was a healthcare worker with PCR-confirmed SARS-CoV-2 infection or an uninfected control (not recorded which). The CDR3 runs from the conserved cysteine through the conserved F or W. Fields, in order: D gene, J gene, clone size, V gene, CDR3 protein, CDR3 DNA. The D gene is left open where the match is weak. Part of the rows lack a size; the others show once, few, many or a class for expanded clones.

NA TRBJ1-2 many TRBV20-1 CSAREGMYGYTF TGCAGTGCTAGGGAGGGGATGTATGGCTACACCTTC
TRBD1 TRBJ1-3 many TRBV10-3 CAGQGTNSGNTIYF TGTGCCGGACAGGGTACAAACTCTGGAAACACCATATATTTT
NA TRBJ2-2 NA TRBV6-6 CASTRRNTGELFF TGTGCCAGCACTAGAAGGAACACCGGGGAGCTGTTTTTT
NA TRBJ2-5 NA TRBV7-2 CASSLQSGETQYF TGTGCCAGCAGCTTGCAATCGGGGGAGACCCAGTACTTC
NA TRBJ2-1 few TRBV7-9 CASSSDGGNYNEQFF TGTGCCAGCAGCTCCGATGGGGGGAACTACAATGAGCAGTTCTTC
TRBD2 TRBJ2-3 NA TRBV4-2 CASSSVSGADTQYF TGTGCCAGCAGTAGTGTTAGCGGGGCTGATACGCAGTATTTT
NA TRBJ2-1 NA TRBV10-3 CAITPGETYNEQFF TGTGCCATCACCCCCGGGGAGACCTACAATGAGCAGTTCTTC
NA TRBJ2-7 many TRBV27 CASSPKMAFSYEQYF TGTGCCAGCAGTCCTAAGATGGCGTTCTCCTACGAGCAGTACTTC
NA TRBJ2-5 NA TRBV29-1 CSAELALQTQYF TGCAGCGCTGAACTAGCTTTGCAGACCCAGTACTTC
TRBD1 TRBJ1-2 many TRBV19 CASIPRQGSIYGYTF TGTGCCAGTATCCCAAGACAGGGATCAATTTATGGCTACACCTTC
NA TRBJ2-2 few TRBV6-5 CASRHPNTGELFF TGTGCCAGCAGACACCCGAACACCGGGGAGCTGTTTTTT
NA TRBJ2-2 few TRBV2 CAGGPATNTGELFF TGTGCCGGGGGACCAGCTACGAACACCGGGGAGCTGTTTTTT
NA TRBJ1-1 few TRBV12-2 CASRHSGKIMNTEAFF TGTGCAAGTCGCCATAGCGGGAAGATTATGAACACTGAAGCTTTCTTT
NA TRBJ2-1 NA TRBV24-1 CATSDTGYNEQFF TGTGCCACCAGTGACACAGGGTACAATGAGCAGTTCTTC
TRBD1 TRBJ2-5 many TRBV29-1 CSAEQGARGETQYF TGCAGCGCCGAACAGGGGGCGCGGGGAGAGACCCAGTACTTC
NA TRBJ2-7 few TRBV5-1 CASSLPAGVDEQYF TGCGCCAGCAGCTTGCCGGCAGGGGTCGACGAGCAGTACTTC
NA TRBJ1-2 many TRBV12-3/TRBV12-4 CASSPPQGFGYGYTF TGTGCCAGCAGTCCGCCACAGGGTTTTGGGTATGGCTACACCTTC
TRBD1 TRBJ1-1 many TRBV3-1 CASRGQYTEAFF TGTGCCAGCAGGGGACAGTACACTGAAGCTTTCTTT
TRBD1 TRBJ2-3 NA TRBV15 CATSTGQGSDTQYF TGTGCCACCAGCACCGGACAGGGATCCGATACGCAGTATTTT
NA TRBJ1-2 NA TRBV6-5 CASRSRGADYGYTF TGTGCCAGCAGGTCACGGGGGGCAGACTATGGCTACACCTTC